What follows are 32 T cell receptor beta chains derived from one specimen sequenced in a study of blood T cell repertoires in COVID-19. The data were produced by immunoSEQ multiplex PCR, yet TCRdb's version contains in-frame clones alone and is incomplete. The table has about 30,000 clones, around 87% seen once. The sequencing sample was made of peripheral blood. The source is a man aged 70 or older with acute or convalescent COVID-19.

This sequence joins TRBV29-1 and TRBJ1-6; D is possibly TRBD1 (6 bases). Germline loops: CDR1 SQVTM, CDR2 ANQGSEA. The CDR3 runs to 13 residues. V shed 5 bases and J shed 7 bases, with 12 bases lying between them. In nucleotides, the CDR3 is TGCAGCGTTTCAGGGGATATGAATTCACCCCTCCACTTT. Translated: CSVSGDMNSPLHF.

This clone was recorded a few times. The chain has TRBV7-2 and TRBJ1-1; a weak D match, TRBD1 (5 bases). The CDR3 contains 15 residues. Germline V gene sequence: CDR1 SGHTA, CDR2 FQGNSA. V gave up 0 bases and J gave up 0 bases, with 8 bases separating them. The CDR3 spells CASSLARGLNTEAFF. The DNA for the CDR3 is TGTGCCAGCAGCTTAGCAAGGGGCCTGAACACTGAAGCTTTCTTT.

The gene calls are TRBV2 and TRBJ1-5; 7 bases map to TRBD1. Trimming removed 6 bases from V and 5 bases from J; junction bases left unmatched: 4. CDR1 is SNHLY, CDR2 FYNNEI, per germline. This CDR3 contains 13 residues. This CDR3 is CASRADRDQPQHF. DNA for the CDR3: TGTGCCAGCAGGGCTGACAGGGATCAGCCCCAGCATTTT.

The chain combines TRBV11-2 with TRBJ1-5, with D tentatively TRBD1 (6 bases). CDR1 is SGHAT, CDR2 FQNNGV, per germline. V lost 5 bases, J lost 4 bases, and 9 bases lay in between. The CDR3 extends over 13 amino acids. The CDR3 bases are TGTGCCAGCAGCCCCGGACAGAATCAGCCCCAGCATTTT. Protein sequence: CASSPGQNQPQHF.

The V gene is TRBV29-1, the J gene TRBJ2-3; D might be TRBD2 (5 bases). Germline V gene lookup returns CDR1 SQVTM and CDR2 ANQGSEA. The CDR3 contains 13 residues. V gave up 3 bases and J gave up 1 base, with 8 bases separating them. CDR3 DNA sequence: TGCAGCGTTGATTTCGGGGGCACAGATACGCAGTATTTT. Protein product: CSVDFGGTDTQYF.

This sequence joins TRBV5-1 and TRBJ2-1; 12 bases agree with TRBD2. The CDR3 covers 18 residues. The ends lost 0 bases at V and 1 base at J; junction bases unmatched: 5. Germline V CDR1 and CDR2: SGHRS, YFSETQ. CDR3 in DNA: TGCGCCAGCAGCTTGGTAGGGACTAGCGGGCTTTCCTACAATGAGCAGTTCTTC. Translating gives CASSLVGTSGLSYNEQFF.

The chain carries TRBV18 and TRBJ2-4; TRBD2 is a possible D gene (6 bases). The CDR3 length is 15 residues. V lost 2 bases, J lost 6 bases, and 14 bases lay in between. The germline gives CDR1 KGHSH, CDR2 LQKENI. This CDR3 reads CASSPTGDGANIQYF. For the CDR3, the DNA is TGTGCCAGCTCACCAACGGGAGACGGGGCAAACATTCAGTACTTC.

As DNA, the CDR3 is TGTGCCAGCAGAACAGGCTCTGGGGCCAACGTCCTGACTTTC. It specifies CASRTGSGANVLTF. This chain connects TRBV6-5 to TRBJ2-6; weak D call: TRBD1 (5 bases). Germline V gene sequence: CDR1 MNHEY, CDR2 SVGAGI. V was cut by 6 bases and J by 0 bases, with 6 bases left in between. The CDR3 extends over 14 amino acids.

The table lists this clone with a few counts. The rearrangement uses TRBV19 and TRBJ2-7; TRBD1 aligns across 10 bases. CDR1 and CDR2 (germline): LNHDA, SQIVND (reference sequence). The length of the CDR3 is 13 residues. V dropped 7 bases and J dropped 2; count of bases not matched to a gene: 2. The CDR3 protein is CASKGTGAYEQYF. In nucleotides, the CDR3 is TGTGCCAGTAAAGGGACAGGGGCCTACGAGCAGTACTTC.

This chain connects TRBV7-8 to TRBJ2-7, with 7 bases aligning to TRBD1. Germline V CDR1 and CDR2: SGHVS, FQNEAQ. Trimming removed 2 bases from V and 3 bases from J; junction bases left unmatched: 13. The CDR3 sequence is 17 residues long. In DNA, the CDR3 is TGTGCCAGCAGCTTAAAGTTTCGTCGGGACAGCTACTACGAGCAGTACTTC. Translating it yields CASSLKFRRDSYYEQYF.

The CDR3 region has the DNA TGCGCCAGCAGTCGTGAGGTCAGCTCCTATAATTCACCCCTCCACTTT. The encoded protein is CASSREVSSYNSPLHF. This chain connects TRBV23-1 to TRBJ1-6; D not certain. TRBV23-1 is marked as an open reading frame, function uncertain. The ends were cut back, 4 bases at V and 0 bases at J, with 10 bases in the middle. The CDR3 has 16 residues.

The chain employs TRBV11-2 and TRBJ2-2, with D tentatively TRBD2 (5 bases). This CDR3 has 12 residues. CDR1 is SGHAT, CDR2 FQNNGV, per germline. V lost 5 bases, J lost 6 bases, and 7 bases lay in between. The CDR3 nucleotides are TGTGCCAGCAGCCTCGGGGCCGGGGAGCTGTTTTTT. Translation: CASSLGAGELFF.

The chain employs TRBV5-1 and TRBJ1-4; a possible D gene is TRBD1 (6 bases). Germline V lookup: CDR1 SGHRS, CDR2 YFSETQ. The V and J ends lost 0 bases and 5 bases respectively, with 11 bases between them. The length of the CDR3 is 15 residues. The CDR3 loop reads CASSLGTARNEKLFF. The DNA for the CDR3 is TGCGCCAGCAGCTTGGGGACAGCTCGCAATGAAAAACTGTTTTTT.

V is TRBV7-2 and J is TRBJ2-1, with D maybe TRBD2 (5 bases). This CDR3 comprises 14 residues. The germline V gene encodes CDR1 SGHTA and CDR2 FQGNSA. With 5 bases removed from V and 5 bases from J, the gap between germline ends came to 13 bases. In nucleotides, the CDR3 is TGTGCCAGCAGCCATTCGGGGAGTAACAATGAGCAGTTCTTC. This encodes CASSHSGSNNEQFF. Full variable domain (outside the CDR3, taken from reference TRBV7-2 and TRBJ2-1): GAGVSQSPSNKVTEKGKDVELRCDPISGHTALYWYRQSLGQGLEFLIYFQGNSAPDKSGLPSDRFSAERTGGSVSTLTIQRTQQEDSAVYLCASSHSGSNNEQFFGPGTRLTVL.

The V gene is TRBV6-5, the J gene TRBJ1-1; 7 positions match TRBD1. CDR1 is MNHEY, CDR2 SVGAGI, per germline. The length of the CDR3 is 14 residues. V gave up 5 bases and J gave up 3 bases; unmatched junction bases: 6. The CDR3 DNA reads as TGTGCCAGCAGTCGAGGGGGCACGGACACTGAAGCTTTCTTT. Its protein is CASSRGGTDTEAFF.

This clone came up a few times. V is TRBV5-4 and J is TRBJ1-3; D ambiguous. The CDR3 loop spans 15 amino acids. Germline V lookup: CDR1 SGHNT, CDR2 YYREEE (reference sequence). V lost 4 bases, J lost 0 bases, and 11 bases lay in between. CDR3 residues: CASSPDSYSGNTIYF. The CDR3 nucleotides read TGTGCCAGCAGCCCCGACTCCTACTCTGGAAACACCATATATTTT.

V and J are TRBV10-3 and TRBJ1-6; 7 bases are shared with TRBD1. V dropped 0 bases and J dropped 7; count of bases not matched to a gene: 6. CDR1 and CDR2 (germline): ENHRY, SYGVKD. The CDR3 sequence is 16 residues long. CDR3 in amino acids: CAISESQGGPNSPLHF. CDR3 nucleotides: TGTGCCATCAGTGAGTCTCAGGGGGGTCCCAATTCACCCCTCCACTTT.

This clone was counted at least ten times. The rearrangement joins TRBV7-6 to TRBJ2-7; 10 nucleotides match TRBD1. Germline CDR1 SGHVS, CDR2 FNYEAQ. This CDR3 spans 18 amino acids. V lost 4 bases, J lost 6 bases, and 18 bases stayed unmatched. In nucleotides, the CDR3 is TGTGCCAGCAGCTCTTACAGGGAAACCGGGACAGGGGTTCGCGAGCAGTACTTC. Encoded protein: CASSSYRETGTGVREQYF.

The rearrangement joins TRBV30 to TRBJ1-5; D is unresolved. The CDR3 runs to 12 residues. Germline CDR1 and CDR2: GTSNPN and SVGIG (reference sequence). V gave up 2 bases and J gave up 9 bases, with 11 bases separating them. The CDR3, as DNA: TGTGCCTGGAGTTACGACACGGCGCCCCAGCATTTT. Protein sequence: CAWSYDTAPQHF.

The DNA of the CDR3 is TGCAGCGTTGAAGATCTCGTAGGGAGTGGCTACACCTTC. Translation: CSVEDLVGSGYTF. The chain is built from TRBV29-1 and TRBJ1-2; no reliable D call. Between the trimmed V and J ends, which lost 0 bases and 7 bases, there was a span of 12 bases. Germline V gene lookup returns CDR1 SQVTM and CDR2 ANQGSEA. CDR3 size: 13 residues.

J is TRBJ1-1 and V is TRBV19; 8 bases are a match to TRBD1. From germline, CDR1 is LNHDA and CDR2 SQIVND (reference sequence). The CDR3 is made up of 14 amino acids. V was pared by 5 bases and J by 5 bases, with 7 bases of the junction left unmatched. The CDR3 reads CASSGSRGQTEAFF. As DNA, the CDR3 is TGTGCCAGTAGTGGGTCCAGGGGGCAGACTGAAGCTTTCTTT. Full variable domain (outside the CDR3, taken from reference TRBV19 and TRBJ1-1): DGGITQSPKYLFRKEGQNVTLSCEQNLNHDAMYWYRQDPGQGLRLIYYSQIVNDFQKGDIAEGYSVSREKKESFPLTVTSAQKNPTAFYLCASSGSRGQTEAFFGQGTRLTVV.

The chain combines TRBV7-2 with TRBJ2-3; 7 positions agree with TRBD2. This CDR3 is built from 16 residues. J lost 1 base, V lost 5 bases, and 9 bases had no gene match. CDR1 and CDR2 (germline): SGHTA, FQGNSA. The CDR3 protein is CASSPLGGGGTDTQYF. In DNA form, the CDR3 reads TGTGCCAGCAGCCCCCTGGGGGGAGGGGGCACAGATACGCAGTATTTT.

The chain carries TRBV19 and TRBJ2-7, with D maybe TRBD2 (6 bases). The CDR3 runs to 18 residues. Germline V gene lookup returns CDR1 LNHDA and CDR2 SQIVND (reference sequence). The V end lost 0 bases, the J end lost 0 bases, and 18 bases lay between the germline ends. CDR3 residues: CASSIDGGRGSSSYEQYF. CDR3 DNA: TGTGCCAGTAGTATAGACGGGGGACGGGGTTCAAGCTCCTACGAGCAGTACTTC. The full variable domain, its missing parts supplied by reference TRBV19 and TRBJ2-7, is DGGITQSPKYLFRKEGQNVTLSCEQNLNHDAMYWYRQDPGQGLRLIYYSQIVNDFQKGDIAEGYSVSREKKESFPLTVTSAQKNPTAFYLCASSIDGGRGSSSYEQYFGPGTRLTVT.

This chain links TRBV4-3 with TRBJ2-1; possible D gene TRBD2, 6 bases. Germline V CDR1 and CDR2: LGHNA, YSLEER. V shed 3 bases and J shed 5 bases, with 14 bases lying between them. The CDR3 has 15 amino acids. DNA of the CDR3: TGCGCCAGCAGCCAGCGACTAGAAAGAAACAATGAGCAGTTCTTC. Its translation is CASSQRLERNNEQFF.

This chain joins TRBV19 and TRBJ2-2; possibly TRBD2 for D (6 bases). Between the trimmed V and J ends, which lost 8 bases and 0 bases, there was a span of 16 bases. The CDR3 length is 16 residues. CDR1 and CDR2 (germline): LNHDA, SQIVND (reference sequence). The CDR3 nucleotides are TGTGCCAGTCGCCGCGGGGCGGGGACGAACACCGGGGAGCTGTTTTTT. Its translation: CASRRGAGTNTGELFF.

This sequence joins TRBV4-1 and TRBJ2-1; TRBD2 aligns across 9 bases. This CDR3 is built from 19 residues. In germline, CDR1 is MGHRA, CDR2 YSYEKL. V lost 1 base, J lost 7 bases, and 17 bases stayed unmatched. Here the CDR3 DNA reads TGCGCCAGCAGCCAAGCCTTGGGCGACTCAGCGGGAGGAAAGAATGAGCAGTTCTTC. Translating it yields CASSQALGDSAGGKNEQFF.

The chain carries TRBV5-8 and TRBJ1-2; 7 bases line up with TRBD1. CDR1 is SGHTS, CDR2 YDEGEE, per germline. The CDR3 loop spans 12 amino acids. V gave up 4 bases and J gave up 4 bases; unmatched junction bases: 1. CDR3 in DNA: TGTGCCAGCAGCCGGACAGGCTATGGCTACACCTTC. Amino acid sequence: CASSRTGYGYTF.

This clone was seen only a few times. V usage is TRBV19 and J usage is TRBJ2-2; D call uncertain. V lost 5 bases, J lost 1 base, and 8 bases lay in between. CDR1 is LNHDA and CDR2 is SQIVND in the germline V gene (reference sequence). The CDR3 is 14 residues long. DNA of the CDR3: TGTGCCAGTAGTGTCGGTTTGAACACCGGGGAGCTGTTTTTT. Residues: CASSVGLNTGELFF.

The genes are TRBV30 and TRBJ1-6; 7 nucleotides line up with TRBD1. Germline lookup yields CDR1 GTSNPN and CDR2 SVGIG (reference sequence). The CDR3 is 15 amino acids. Losses at the gene ends were 2 bases for V and 7 bases for J; bases not matched to a gene: 8. The CDR3 DNA reads TGTGCCTGGAGTCGAAAACAGGGGACGAATTCACCCCTCCACTTT. Protein product: CAWSRKQGTNSPLHF.

V is TRBV11-2 and J is TRBJ2-3; TRBD2 agrees at 8 bases. Germline CDR1 reads SGHAT; CDR2 reads FQNNGV. This CDR3 region has 14 residues. J gave up 4 bases and V 6 bases, and 6 bases lay outside the gene matches. In DNA, the CDR3 is TGTGCCAGCAGACCGGGGGGGCTGGCAGATACGCAGTATTTT. The encoded protein is CASRPGGLADTQYF. Full variable domain (rest looked up from reference TRBV11-2 and TRBJ2-3): EAGVAQSPRYKIIEKRQSVAFWCNPISGHATLYWYQQILGQGPKLLIQFQNNGVVDDSQLPKDRFSAERLKGVDSTLKIQPAKLEDSAVYLCASRPGGLADTQYFGPGTRLTVL.

The rearrangement joins TRBV7-8 to TRBJ1-6; D unresolved. The CDR3 extends over 14 amino acids. Trimming removed 1 base from V and 8 bases from J, with 9 bases in between. Per the germline V gene, CDR1 is SGHVS and CDR2 is FQNEAQ. As DNA, the CDR3 is TGTGCCAGCAGCTTAGGGAGTAGCGATTCACCCCTCCACTTT. It codes for CASSLGSSDSPLHF.

This clone appeared a few times. The chain is built from TRBV6-5 and TRBJ1-2, with D tentatively TRBD1 (5 bases). Trimming removed 5 bases at V and 4 bases at J, with 11 bases between. This CDR3 is 13 amino acids long. Looked up from germline, CDR1 is MNHEY and CDR2 is SVGAGI. The CDR3 coding sequence is TGTGCCAGCAGTCCAACAGGTACCTATGGCTACACCTTC. Its protein product is CASSPTGTYGYTF.